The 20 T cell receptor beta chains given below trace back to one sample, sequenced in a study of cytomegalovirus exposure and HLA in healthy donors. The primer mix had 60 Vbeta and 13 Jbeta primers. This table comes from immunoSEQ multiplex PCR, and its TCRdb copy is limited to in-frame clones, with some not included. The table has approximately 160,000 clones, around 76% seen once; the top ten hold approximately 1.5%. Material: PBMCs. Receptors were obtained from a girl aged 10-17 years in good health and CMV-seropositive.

CDR3 protein: CASSGQGPGQPQHF. The CDR3 nucleotides read TGTGCCAGCAGTGGACAGGGACCAGGTCAGCCCCAGCATTTT. The V call is TRBV6-1, the J call TRBJ1-5; 7 bases fit TRBD1. Looked up from germline, CDR1 is MNHNS and CDR2 is SASEGT. CDR3 length equals 14 residues. V was pared by 4 bases and J by 6 bases, with 6 bases of the junction left unmatched.

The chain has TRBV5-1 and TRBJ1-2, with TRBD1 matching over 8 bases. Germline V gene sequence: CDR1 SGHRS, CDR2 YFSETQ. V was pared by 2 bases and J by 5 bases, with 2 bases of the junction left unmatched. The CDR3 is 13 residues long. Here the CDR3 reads CASSFDRGYGYTF. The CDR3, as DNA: TGCGCCAGCAGCTTTGACAGGGGATATGGCTACACCTTC.

Here the CDR3 reads CASSEMTRQETQYF. CDR3 DNA sequence: TGTGCCAGCAGCGAGATGACACGACAAGAGACCCAGTACTTC. This sequence joins TRBV2 and TRBJ2-5; no definite D call. The V end was cut by 6 bases, the J end by 2 bases, with 13 bases between. This CDR3 has 14 residues. CDR1 is SNHLY and CDR2 is FYNNEI in the germline V gene.

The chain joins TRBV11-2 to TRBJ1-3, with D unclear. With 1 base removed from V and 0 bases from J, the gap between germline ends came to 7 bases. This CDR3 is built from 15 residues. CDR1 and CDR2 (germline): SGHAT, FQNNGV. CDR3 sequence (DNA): TGTGCCAGCAGCTTAGGCCGGGTCTCTGGAAACACCATATATTTT. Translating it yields CASSLGRVSGNTIYF. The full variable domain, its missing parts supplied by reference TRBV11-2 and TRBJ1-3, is EAGVAQSPRYKIIEKRQSVAFWCNPISGHATLYWYQQILGQGPKLLIQFQNNGVVDDSQLPKDRFSAERLKGVDSTLKIQPAKLEDSAVYLCASSLGRVSGNTIYFGEGSWLTVV.

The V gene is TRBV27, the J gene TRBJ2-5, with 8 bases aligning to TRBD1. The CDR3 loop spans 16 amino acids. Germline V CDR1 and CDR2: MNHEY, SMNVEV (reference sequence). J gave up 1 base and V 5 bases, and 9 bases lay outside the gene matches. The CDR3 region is CASSPRQGPGQETQYF. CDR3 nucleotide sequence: TGTGCCAGCAGTCCCAGACAGGGGCCGGGCCAAGAGACCCAGTACTTC.

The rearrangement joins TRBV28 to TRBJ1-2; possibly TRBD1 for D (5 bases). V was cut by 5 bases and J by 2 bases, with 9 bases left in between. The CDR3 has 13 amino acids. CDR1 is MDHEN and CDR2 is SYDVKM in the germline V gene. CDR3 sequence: CASSPPGNYGYTF. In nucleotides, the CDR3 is TGTGCCAGCAGTCCCCCAGGGAACTATGGCTACACCTTC.

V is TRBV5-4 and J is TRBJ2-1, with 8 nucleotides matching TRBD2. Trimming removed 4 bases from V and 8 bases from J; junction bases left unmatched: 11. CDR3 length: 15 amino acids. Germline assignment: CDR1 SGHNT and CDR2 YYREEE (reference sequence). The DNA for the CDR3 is TGTGCCAGCAGCCCCAAGACCGGGACTAGATATGAGCAGTTCTTC. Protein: CASSPKTGTRYEQFF.

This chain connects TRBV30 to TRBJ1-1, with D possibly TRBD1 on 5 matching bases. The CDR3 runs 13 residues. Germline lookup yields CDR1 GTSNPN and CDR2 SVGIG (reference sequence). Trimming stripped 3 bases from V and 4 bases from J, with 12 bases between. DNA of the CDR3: TGTGCCTGGAGAGACTCGGGGGGCACTGAAGCTTTCTTT. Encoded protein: CAWRDSGGTEAFF.

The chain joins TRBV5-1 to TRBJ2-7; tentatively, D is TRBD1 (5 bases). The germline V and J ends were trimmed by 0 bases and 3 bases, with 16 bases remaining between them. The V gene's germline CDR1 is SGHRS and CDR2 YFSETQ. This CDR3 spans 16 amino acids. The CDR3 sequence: CASSLDPVQGGYEQYF. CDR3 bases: TGCGCCAGCAGCTTGGATCCCGTCCAGGGTGGCTACGAGCAGTACTTC.

CDR3 loop: CASSLSWGDYEQYF. The CDR3 coding sequence is TGTGCCAGCAGCCTTTCTTGGGGAGACTACGAGCAGTACTTC. This chain uses TRBV7-2 with TRBJ2-7; D possibly corresponds to TRBD2 (5 bases). Germline loops: CDR1 SGHTA, CDR2 FQGNSA. The CDR3 is 14 residues long. Trimming left V 5 bases short and J 3 bases short, with 14 bases between.

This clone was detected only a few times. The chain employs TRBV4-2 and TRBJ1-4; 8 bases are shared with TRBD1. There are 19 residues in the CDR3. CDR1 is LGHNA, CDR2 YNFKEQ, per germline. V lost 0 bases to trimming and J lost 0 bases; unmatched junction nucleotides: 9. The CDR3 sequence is CASSQEGLRGPATNEKLFF. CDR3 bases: TGTGCCAGCAGCCAAGAAGGGCTCAGGGGGCCTGCAACTAATGAAAAACTGTTTTTT.

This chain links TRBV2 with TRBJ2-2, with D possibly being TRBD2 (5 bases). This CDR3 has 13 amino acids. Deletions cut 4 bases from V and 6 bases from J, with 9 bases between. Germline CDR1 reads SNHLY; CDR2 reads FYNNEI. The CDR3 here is CASSVRGPGELFF. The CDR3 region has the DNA TGTGCCAGCAGTGTGCGCGGGCCCGGGGAGCTGTTTTTT.

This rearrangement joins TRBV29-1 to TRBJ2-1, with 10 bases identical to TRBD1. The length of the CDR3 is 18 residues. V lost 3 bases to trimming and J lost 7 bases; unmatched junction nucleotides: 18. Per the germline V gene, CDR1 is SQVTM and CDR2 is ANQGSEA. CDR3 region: CSVEDKRTGGSFRNEQFF. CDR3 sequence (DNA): TGCAGCGTTGAGGACAAACGGACAGGGGGATCGTTTAGGAATGAGCAGTTCTTC.

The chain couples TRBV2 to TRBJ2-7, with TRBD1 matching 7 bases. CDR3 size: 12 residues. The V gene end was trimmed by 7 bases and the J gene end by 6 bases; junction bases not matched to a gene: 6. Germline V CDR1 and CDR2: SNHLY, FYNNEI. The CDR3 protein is CASTGQMSEQYF. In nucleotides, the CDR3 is TGTGCCAGCACGGGACAGATGTCCGAGCAGTACTTC.

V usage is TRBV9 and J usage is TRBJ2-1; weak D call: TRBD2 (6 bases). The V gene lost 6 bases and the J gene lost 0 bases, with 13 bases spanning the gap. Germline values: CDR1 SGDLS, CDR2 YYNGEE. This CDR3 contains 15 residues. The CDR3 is CASNRDSYSYNEQFF. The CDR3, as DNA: TGTGCCAGCAACCGGGACTCCTACTCCTACAATGAGCAGTTCTTC.

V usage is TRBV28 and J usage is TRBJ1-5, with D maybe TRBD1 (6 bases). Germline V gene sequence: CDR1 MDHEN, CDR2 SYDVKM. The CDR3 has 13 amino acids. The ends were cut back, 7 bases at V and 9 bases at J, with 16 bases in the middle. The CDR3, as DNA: TGTGCCAGCAAGGGGGGGATGATTACGCCCCAGCATTTT. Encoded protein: CASKGGMITPQHF.

DNA of the CDR3: TGTGCCAGCAGTTTAGATCCAGCGGGAAAGAATGAGCAGTTCTTC. Its translation is CASSLDPAGKNEQFF. The chain employs TRBV28 and TRBJ2-1, with 7 bases identical to TRBD2. The ends lost 2 bases at V and 7 bases at J; junction bases unmatched: 8. The CDR3 consists of 15 residues. Germline values: CDR1 MDHEN, CDR2 SYDVKM. The variable domain in full, completed from reference TRBV28 and TRBJ2-1, reads DVKVTQSSRYLVKRTGEKVFLECVQDMDHENMFWYRQDPGLGLRLIYFSYDVKMKEKGDIPEGYSVSREKKERFSLILESASTNQTSMYLCASSLDPAGKNEQFFGPGTRLTVL.

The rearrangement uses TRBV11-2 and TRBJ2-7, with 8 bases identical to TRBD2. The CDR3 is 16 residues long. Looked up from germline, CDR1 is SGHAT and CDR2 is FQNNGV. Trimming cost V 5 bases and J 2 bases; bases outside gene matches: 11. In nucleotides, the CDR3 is TGTGCCAGCAGCCGCCTAGATGGCGGGGGGCCCTACGAGCAGTACTTC. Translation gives CASSRLDGGGPYEQYF.

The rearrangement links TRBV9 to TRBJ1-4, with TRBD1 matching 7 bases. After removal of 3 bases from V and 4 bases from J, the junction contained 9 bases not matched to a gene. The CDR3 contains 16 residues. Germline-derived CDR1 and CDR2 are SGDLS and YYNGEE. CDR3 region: CASSAPRDSGNEKLFF. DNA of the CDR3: TGTGCCAGCAGCGCCCCTCGGGACAGTGGTAATGAAAAACTGTTTTTT.

The CDR3 loop reads CATHSTGTNTEAFF. CDR3 DNA sequence: TGTGCCACTCATTCGACAGGGACGAACACTGAAGCTTTCTTT. This chain connects TRBV19 to TRBJ1-1; 7 nucleotides match TRBD1. The CDR3 is 14 amino acids. V shed 10 bases and J 1 base; nucleotides not matched to a gene: 9. Germline V gene sequence: CDR1 LNHDA, CDR2 SQIVND (reference sequence).